The 14 T cell receptor beta chains below all came from one sample that was sequenced in a study of T cell changes during pregnancy in multiple sclerosis. Sequencing was performed with immunoSEQ multiplex PCR; in TCRdb, only in-frame clones are kept and a portion is missing. This repertoire shows tens of thousands of clones, more than 75% found once; its top ten account for roughly 0.58%. The source material was CD4+ T cells from peripheral blood mononuclear cells, sampled in the first trimester of pregnancy. The receptors stem from a female donor with multiple sclerosis, enrolled in a pregnancy study.

This clone was found a few times. The V and J genes are TRBV7-3 and TRBJ2-5; TRBD2 matches at 7 bases. Germline V CDR1 and CDR2: SGHTA, FQGTGA. The CDR3 has 13 residues. V lost 0 bases to trimming and J lost 5 bases; unmatched junction nucleotides: 0. As DNA, the CDR3 is TGTGCCAGCAGCTTAACGGGGGGGGAGACCCAGTACTTC. Residues: CASSLTGGETQYF.

The V and J genes are TRBV27 and TRBJ2-7, with TRBD2 as a possible D gene (6 bases). The V end was cut by 10 bases, the J end by 3 bases, with 16 bases between. The germline CDR1 and CDR2 sequences are MNHEY and SMNVEV (reference sequence). This CDR3 contains 13 residues. The CDR3 spells CATQGRGNYEQYF. CDR3 coding DNA: TGTGCCACCCAGGGCCGGGGGAACTACGAGCAGTACTTC.

This sequence joins TRBV7-2 and TRBJ2-2; 7 bases agree with TRBD1. Unmatched junction bases numbered 4, after V lost 4 bases and J lost 2 bases. The CDR3 runs to 15 residues. The germline V gene has CDR1 SGHTA and CDR2 FQGNSA. The CDR3 is CASSSGQLNTGELFF. CDR3 in DNA: TGTGCCAGCAGCTCGGGACAGTTAAACACCGGGGAGCTGTTTTTT. Complete variable domain (other parts from reference TRBV7-2 and TRBJ2-2): GAGVSQSPSNKVTEKGKDVELRCDPISGHTALYWYRQSLGQGLEFLIYFQGNSAPDKSGLPSDRFSAERTGGSVSTLTIQRTQQEDSAVYLCASSSGQLNTGELFFGEGSRLTVL.

The rearrangement links TRBV10-3 to TRBJ2-3, with 8 positions matching TRBD1. V dropped 3 bases and J dropped 5; count of bases not matched to a gene: 13. Germline V gene sequence: CDR1 ENHRY, CDR2 SYGVKD. The CDR3 is 17 residues long. The DNA for the CDR3 is TGTGCCATCAGTGAATTTTTGGGCAGGGGGCTGAAAGATACGCAGTATTTT. Protein sequence: CAISEFLGRGLKDTQYF.

The rearrangement joins TRBV9 to TRBJ1-1; D might be TRBD1 (5 bases). Per germline, CDR1 SGDLS and CDR2 YYNGEE. V shed 2 bases and J shed 4 bases, with 15 bases lying between them. CDR3 size: 15 residues. For the CDR3, the DNA is TGTGCCAGCAGCGTCTTCCCGGGGGGGAGCACTGAAGCTTTCTTT. It is translated as CASSVFPGGSTEAFF.

This chain joins TRBV30 and TRBJ1-2; TRBD1 matches 10 bases. The CDR3 totals 14 residues. CDR1 is GTSNPN and CDR2 is SVGIG in the germline V gene (reference sequence). The chain's CDR3 is CVSAQDRGLRGYTF. Here the CDR3 DNA reads TGTGTCTCTGCCCAAGACAGGGGGCTTCGGGGCTACACCTTC.

This clone was recorded once. The rearrangement links TRBV30 to TRBJ1-2, with 7 nucleotides matching TRBD1. This CDR3 region has 12 residues. The V segment lost 3 bases and the J segment 3 bases; nucleotides outside the gene matches: 1. The V gene's germline CDR1 is GTSNPN and CDR2 SVGIG (reference sequence). The CDR3, as DNA: TGTGCCTGGAGCGACAGGGACTATGGCTACACCTTC. It translates to CAWSDRDYGYTF.

The chain couples TRBV6-5 to TRBJ2-1; TRBD1 matches at 8 bases. Per the germline V gene, CDR1 is MNHEY and CDR2 is SVGAGI. The trim removed 4 bases at V and 4 bases at J, leaving 6 bases unmatched. This CDR3 has 15 residues. The CDR3 coding sequence is TGTGCCAGCAGTTTACGACAGGGGTTATACAATGAGCAGTTCTTC. It specifies CASSLRQGLYNEQFF.

This clone was counted only a few times. The chain uses TRBV13 and TRBJ2-7; a possible D gene is TRBD2 (6 bases). This CDR3 comprises 16 residues. V was shortened by 5 bases and J by 0 bases, with 17 bases between the two germline ends. Germline assignment: CDR1 PRHDT and CDR2 FYEKMQ (reference sequence). CDR3 DNA sequence: TGTGCCAGCAGCCTCGGAGGGCTAGGTCGCTCCTACGAGCAGTACTTC. It codes for CASSLGGLGRSYEQYF.

This chain joins TRBV5-4 and TRBJ1-4; a possible D gene is TRBD1 (5 bases). With 4 bases removed from V and 5 bases from J, the gap between germline ends came to 15 bases. CDR3 size: 15 residues. The V gene's germline CDR1 is SGHNT and CDR2 YYREEE (reference sequence). CDR3 in amino acids: CASSADRRVNEKLFF. The CDR3 nucleotides read TGTGCCAGCAGCGCCGACAGAAGAGTAAATGAAAAACTGTTTTTT.

This chain connects TRBV7-2 to TRBJ2-5; D is perhaps TRBD2 (5 bases). Germline values: CDR1 SGHTA, CDR2 FQGNSA. The CDR3 sequence is 14 residues long. Trimming left V 1 base short and J 7 bases short, with 13 bases between. This CDR3 reads CASSLVRGAATQYF. For the CDR3, the DNA is TGTGCCAGCAGCTTAGTCCGGGGTGCTGCGACCCAGTACTTC. Full variable domain (remainder filled in from reference TRBV7-2 and TRBJ2-5): GAGVSQSPSNKVTEKGKDVELRCDPISGHTALYWYRQSLGQGLEFLIYFQGNSAPDKSGLPSDRFSAERTGGSVSTLTIQRTQQEDSAVYLCASSLVRGAATQYFGPGTRLLVL.

The rearrangement links TRBV5-6 to TRBJ1-1; D is possibly TRBD1 (6 bases). Per germline, CDR1 SGHDT and CDR2 YYEEEE. The CDR3 is 13 amino acids. The V and J ends lost 1 base and 11 bases respectively, with 15 bases between them. CDR3: CASSLSQGITAFF. The CDR3 coding sequence is TGTGCCAGCAGCTTGTCTCAGGGGATCACGGCTTTCTTT. The full variable domain, rest sourced from reference TRBV5-6 and TRBJ1-1, is DAGVTQSPTHLIKTRGQQVTLRCSPKSGHDTVSWYQQALGQGPQFIFQYYEEEERQRGNFPDRFSGHQFPNYSSELNVNALLLGDSALYLCASSLSQGITAFFGQGTRLTVV.

V gene TRBV6-6 combines with J gene TRBJ1-4, with D possibly TRBD1 on 5 matching bases. V was pared by 6 bases and J by 0 bases, with 14 bases between. The germline V gene has CDR1 MNHNY and CDR2 SVGAGI (reference sequence). This CDR3 spans 16 amino acids. The CDR3 region is CASSHSGGATNEKLFF. Written as DNA, the CDR3 is TGTGCCAGCAGCCACAGCGGGGGAGCAACTAATGAAAAACTGTTTTTT.

The chain combines TRBV28 with TRBJ2-1; possible D gene TRBD2, 6 bases. The CDR3 sequence is 16 residues long. V was clipped by 5 bases and J by 0 bases, with 14 bases between them. Germline V gene lookup returns CDR1 MDHEN and CDR2 SYDVKM. CDR3 DNA: TGTGCCAGCAGTCCCACTAGCCCCAGCTCCTACAATGAGCAGTTCTTC. Translating it yields CASSPTSPSSYNEQFF. The entire variable domain, with the rest obtained from reference TRBV28 and TRBJ2-1, is as follows: DVKVTQSSRYLVKRTGEKVFLECVQDMDHENMFWYRQDPGLGLRLIYFSYDVKMKEKGDIPEGYSVSREKKERFSLILESASTNQTSMYLCASSPTSPSSYNEQFFGPGTRLTVL.